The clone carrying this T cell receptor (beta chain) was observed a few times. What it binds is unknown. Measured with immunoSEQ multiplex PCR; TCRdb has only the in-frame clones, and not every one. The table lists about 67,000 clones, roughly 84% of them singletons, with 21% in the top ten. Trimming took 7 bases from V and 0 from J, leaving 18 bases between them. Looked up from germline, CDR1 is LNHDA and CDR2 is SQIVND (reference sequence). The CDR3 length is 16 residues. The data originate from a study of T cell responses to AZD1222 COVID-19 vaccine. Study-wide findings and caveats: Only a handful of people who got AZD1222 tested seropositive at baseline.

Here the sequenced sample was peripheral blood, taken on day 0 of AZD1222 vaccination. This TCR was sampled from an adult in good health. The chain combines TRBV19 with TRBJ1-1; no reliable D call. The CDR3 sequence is CASIGSYGSLNTEAFF. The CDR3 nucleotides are TGTGCCAGTATTGGATCGTATGGCTCTTTGAACACTGAAGCTTTCTTT.